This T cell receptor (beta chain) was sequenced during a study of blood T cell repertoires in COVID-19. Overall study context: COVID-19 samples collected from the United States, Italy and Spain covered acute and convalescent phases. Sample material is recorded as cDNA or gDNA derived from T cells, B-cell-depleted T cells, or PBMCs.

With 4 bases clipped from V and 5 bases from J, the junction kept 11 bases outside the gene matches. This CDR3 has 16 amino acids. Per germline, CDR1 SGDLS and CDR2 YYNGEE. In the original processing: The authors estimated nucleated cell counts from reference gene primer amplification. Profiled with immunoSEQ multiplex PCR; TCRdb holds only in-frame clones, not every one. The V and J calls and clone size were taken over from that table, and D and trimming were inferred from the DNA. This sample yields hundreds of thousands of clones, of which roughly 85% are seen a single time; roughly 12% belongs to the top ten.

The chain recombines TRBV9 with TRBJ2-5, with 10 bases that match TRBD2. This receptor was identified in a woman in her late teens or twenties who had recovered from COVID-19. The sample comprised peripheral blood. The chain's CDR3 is CASSLEREGLGETQYF. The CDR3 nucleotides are TGTGCCAGCAGCCTTGAGCGGGAGGGCTTGGGGGAGACCCAGTACTTC.